Ten or more counts support the clone carrying this T cell receptor (beta chain). The sample comes from a study of Graves' ophthalmopathy and Graves' hyperthyroidism. Study-wide context: Sampling took place at initial diagnosis, with peripheral blood obtained before any treatment.

Stable hyperthyroidism referred to disease that showed no ophthalmopathy within 18 months of follow-up. CDR1 ENHRY and CDR2 SYGVKD come from the germline V gene. CDR3 length equals 13 residues. The V end was cut by 2 bases, the J end by 8 bases, with 12 bases between. As the template, RNA transcripts were used to amplify TCR beta CDR3 regions. Second-round multiplex PCR followed a first-round RT-PCR using HTBI primers. TCRdb recomputed calls from the multiplex PCR reads with MiXCR, one row per CDR3 protein. The sample shows around 400,000 distinct CDR3 sequences, around 20% of them seen only once. The source material was peripheral blood. This rearrangement joins TRBV10-3 to TRBJ1-2, with a tentative D call TRBD1 (5 bases). This TCR derives from a young woman with stable Graves' hyperthyroidism. CDR3 loop: CAISEEGLWGYTF. The CDR3 nucleotides read TGTGCCATCAGTGAGGAGGGACTATGGGGCTACACCTTC.